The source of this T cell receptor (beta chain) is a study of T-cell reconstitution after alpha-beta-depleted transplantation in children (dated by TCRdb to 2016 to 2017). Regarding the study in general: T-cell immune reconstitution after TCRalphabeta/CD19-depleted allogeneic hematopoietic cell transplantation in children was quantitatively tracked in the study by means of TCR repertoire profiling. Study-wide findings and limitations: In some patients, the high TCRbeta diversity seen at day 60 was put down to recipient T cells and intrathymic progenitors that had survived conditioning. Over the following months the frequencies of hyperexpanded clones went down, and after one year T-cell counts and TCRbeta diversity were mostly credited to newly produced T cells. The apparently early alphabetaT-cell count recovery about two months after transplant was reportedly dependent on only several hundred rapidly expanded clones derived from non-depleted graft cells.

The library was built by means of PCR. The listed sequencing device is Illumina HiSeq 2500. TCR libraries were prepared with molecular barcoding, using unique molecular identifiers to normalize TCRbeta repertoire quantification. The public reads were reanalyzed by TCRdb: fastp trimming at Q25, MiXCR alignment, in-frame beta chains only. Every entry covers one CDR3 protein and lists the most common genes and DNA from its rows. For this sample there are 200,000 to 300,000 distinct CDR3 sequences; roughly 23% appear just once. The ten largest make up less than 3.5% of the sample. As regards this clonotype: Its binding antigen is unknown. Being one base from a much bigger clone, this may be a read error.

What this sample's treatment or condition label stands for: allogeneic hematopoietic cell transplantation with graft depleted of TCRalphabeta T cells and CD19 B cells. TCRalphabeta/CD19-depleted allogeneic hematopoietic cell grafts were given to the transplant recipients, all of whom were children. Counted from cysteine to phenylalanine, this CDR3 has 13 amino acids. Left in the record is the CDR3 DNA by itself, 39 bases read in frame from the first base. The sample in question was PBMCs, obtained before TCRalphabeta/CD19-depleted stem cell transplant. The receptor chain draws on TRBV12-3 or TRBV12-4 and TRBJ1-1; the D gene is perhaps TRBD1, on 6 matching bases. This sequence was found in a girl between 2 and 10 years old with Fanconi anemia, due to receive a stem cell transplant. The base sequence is TGTGCCAGCAGTTACACAGGGAACACTGAACCTTTCTTT. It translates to CASSYTGNTEPFF.